This T cell receptor (beta chain) derives from a study of identical twins. Using its own MiXCR run on the 5' RACE reads, TCRdb lists one record per CDR3 protein. The profile shows nearly 650,000 distinct CDR3 sequences, roughly 6.6% of them singletons. This clonotype appeared many times. The same sample was also studied in work on yellow fever vaccine responses in identical twins.

The sample taken for sequencing was PBMCs. The receptor was isolated from a woman under 30 in good health.

DNA of the CDR3: TGTGCCAGCAGCGACATTACCTACGAGCAGTACTTC. Its protein product is CASSDITYEQYF. The V call is TRBV3-1, the J call TRBJ2-7; D ambiguous. The germline CDR1 and CDR2 sequences are LGHDT and YNNKEL (reference sequence). V lost 5 bases to trimming and J lost 2 bases, with 7 bases between them. This CDR3 has 12 residues.